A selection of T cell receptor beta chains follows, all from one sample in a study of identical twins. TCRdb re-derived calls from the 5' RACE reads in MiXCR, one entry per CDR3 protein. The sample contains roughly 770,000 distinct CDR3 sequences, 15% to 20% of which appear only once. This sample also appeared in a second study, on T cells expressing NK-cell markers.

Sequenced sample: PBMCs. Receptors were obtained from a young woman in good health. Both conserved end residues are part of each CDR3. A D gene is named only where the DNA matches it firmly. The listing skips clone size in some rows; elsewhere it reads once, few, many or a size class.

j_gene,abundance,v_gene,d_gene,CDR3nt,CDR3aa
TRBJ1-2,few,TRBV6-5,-,TGTGCCAGCAGCCAAGGGGATTTTGGCTACACCTTC,CASSQGDFGYTF
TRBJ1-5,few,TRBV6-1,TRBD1,TGTGCCACCCGACAGGGAGGACAGCCCCAGCATTTT,CATRQGGQPQHF
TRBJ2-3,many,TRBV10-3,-,TGTGCCATCAGTGAGTTAAATACGCAGTATTTT,CAISELNTQYF
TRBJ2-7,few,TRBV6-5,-,TGTGCCAGCAGTTACTCGACGGGAAGCTCCTACGAGCAGTACTTC,CASSYSTGSSYEQYF
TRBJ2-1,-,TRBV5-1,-,TGCGCCAGCAGCCCGGCCAGGGTACGGATCACGAGCTCCTACAATGAGCAGTTCTTC,CASSPARVRITSSYNEQFF
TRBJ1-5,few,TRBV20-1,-,TGCAGTGCCCATCCCGCAGGGGACCCTGGGCCCCAGCATTTT,CSAHPAGDPGPQHF
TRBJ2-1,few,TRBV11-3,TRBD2,TGTGCCAGCAGCTTTAGCGGGACGGGGAATGAGCAGTTCTTC,CASSFSGTGNEQFF
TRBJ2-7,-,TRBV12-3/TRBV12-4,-,TGTGCCAGCAGCCGACAGGGAGGAGGGTCCTACGAGCAGTACTTC,CASSRQGGGSYEQYF
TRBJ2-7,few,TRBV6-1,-,TGTGCCAGCAGGGAGGGGGTCGCGACCTACGAGCAGTACTTC,CASREGVATYEQYF
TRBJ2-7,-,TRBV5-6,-,TGTGCCAGCAGCATCCATCCCGGACAGAGTACCGAGCAGTACTTC,CASSIHPGQSTEQYF
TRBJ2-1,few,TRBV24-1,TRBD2,TGTGCCACCAGTGATCTCCCTCTAGCGGGGGGGCCGCACAATGAGCAGTTCTTC,CATSDLPLAGGPHNEQFF
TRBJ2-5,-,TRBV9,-,TGTGCCAGCGGTCGGGAGCGGGAGACCCAGTACTTC,CASGRERETQYF
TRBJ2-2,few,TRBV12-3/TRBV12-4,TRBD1,TGTGCCAGCAGTTTTGAGACAGGGATCCCCGGGGAGCTGTTTTTT,CASSFETGIPGELFF
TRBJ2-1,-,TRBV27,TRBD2,TGTGCCAGCAGTGCGCTACTAGCGGGAGGGCTCCACAATGAGCAGTTCTTC,CASSALLAGGLHNEQFF
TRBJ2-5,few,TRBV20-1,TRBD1,TGCAGTGCTAGGAGGCTAGGGGGCCCAGAGACCCAGTACTTC,CSARRLGGPETQYF
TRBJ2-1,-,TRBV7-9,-,TGTGCCAGCAGCTTAGCTCGGTTGACCAGCTCCTACAATGAGCAGTTCTTC,CASSLARLTSSYNEQFF
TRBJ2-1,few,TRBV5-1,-,TGCGCCAGCAGCTTGTATTTTGGCGGCGGAACCTACAATGAGCAGTTCTTC,CASSLYFGGGTYNEQFF
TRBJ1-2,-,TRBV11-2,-,TGTGCCAGCAGCACTATACGCGGGTCGAGCTATGGCTACACCTTC,CASSTIRGSSYGYTF
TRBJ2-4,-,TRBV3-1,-,TGTGCCAGCAGCCAGACTACCGGCGAGGGGCAAAACATTCAGTACTTC,CASSQTTGEGQNIQYF
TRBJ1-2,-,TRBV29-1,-,TGCAGCGTTGATGCCAGGGGCTACACCTTC,CSVDARGYTF
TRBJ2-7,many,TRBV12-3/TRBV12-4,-,TGTGCCAGCACCATGGGGTTGGGAACCTACGAGCAGTACTTC,CASTMGLGTYEQYF
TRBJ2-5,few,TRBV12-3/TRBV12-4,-,TGTGCCAGCAGTTCCGGTGGGACCACGTACTTC,CASSSGGTTYF
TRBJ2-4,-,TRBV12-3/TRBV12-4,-,TGTGCCAGCAGTTCCCCCTCGGGCTGGAACATTCAGTACTTC,CASSSPSGWNIQYF
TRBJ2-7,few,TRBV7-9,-,TGTGCCAGCAGCGCCACAGGGTTCGACTACGAGCAGTACTTC,CASSATGFDYEQYF
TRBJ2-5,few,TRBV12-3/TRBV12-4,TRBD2,TGTGCCAGCAGTTTGGGACTAGCGGAACAAGAGACCCAGTACTTC,CASSLGLAEQETQYF
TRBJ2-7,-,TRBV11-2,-,TGTGCCAGCAGCCAAAATACAGACTCCGAGCAGTACTTC,CASSQNTDSEQYF
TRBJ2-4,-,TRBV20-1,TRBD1,TGCAGTGCCCGACAGGGGACCAAAAACATTCAGTACTTC,CSARQGTKNIQYF
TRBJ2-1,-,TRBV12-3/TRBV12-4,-,TGTGCCAGCAGTTTAGTAGCGGATGACTACAATGAGCAGTTCTTC,CASSLVADDYNEQFF
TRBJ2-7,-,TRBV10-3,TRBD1,TGTGCCATCAGTCAGGGACAGGGGGCATGGGAGCAGTACTTC,CAISQGQGAWEQYF
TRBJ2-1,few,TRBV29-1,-,TGCAGCGTTGACGAGGGATACAATGAGCAGTTCTTC,CSVDEGYNEQFF
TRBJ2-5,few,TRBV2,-,TGTGCCAGCGACCTCTCGGGCGAGACCCAGTACTTC,CASDLSGETQYF
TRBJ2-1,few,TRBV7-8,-,TGTGCCAGCAGCTTAGGTGTCTGGGGACAACGGACGAACAATGAGCAGTTCTTC,CASSLGVWGQRTNNEQFF
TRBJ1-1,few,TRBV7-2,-,TGTGCCAGCAGCTTAGATGGACAGCCGAACACTGAAGCTTTCTTT,CASSLDGQPNTEAFF
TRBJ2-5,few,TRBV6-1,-,TGTGCCAGCAGTGAAGTGTTCCCAGGTAGCGGTGACTACCAAGAGACCCAGTACTTC,CASSEVFPGSGDYQETQYF
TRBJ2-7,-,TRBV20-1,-,TGCAGTGCTAGTGACGGGGACCACGAGCAGTACTTC,CSASDGDHEQYF
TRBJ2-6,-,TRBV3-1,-,TGTGCCAGCAGCCAAGGGTACAGTTACTCTGGGGCCAACGTCCTGACTTTC,CASSQGYSYSGANVLTF
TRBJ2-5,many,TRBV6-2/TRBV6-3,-,TGTGCCAGCAGTTCGGCCGCACTACCGGAGACCCAGTACTTC,CASSSAALPETQYF
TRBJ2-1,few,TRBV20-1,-,TGCAGTGCCCTAGGGGTCGGGTCCTACAATGAGCAGTTCTTC,CSALGVGSYNEQFF
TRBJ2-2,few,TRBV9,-,TGTGCCAGCAGCGTTTACGCCGGGGAGCTGTTTTTT,CASSVYAGELFF
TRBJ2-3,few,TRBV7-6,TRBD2,TGTGCCAGCAGCTTATTACAGCGGGGGGGTGTAGATACGCAGTATTTT,CASSLLQRGGVDTQYF
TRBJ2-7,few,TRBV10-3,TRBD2,TGTGCCATCAGTGAGGGACTAGCGGCCCCACGGTACTTC,CAISEGLAAPRYF
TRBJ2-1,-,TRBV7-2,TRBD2,TGTGCCAGCAGCTTCGGACTAGGGGACAATGAGCAGTTCTTC,CASSFGLGDNEQFF
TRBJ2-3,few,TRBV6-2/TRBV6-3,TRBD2,TGTGCCAGCAAAGCTCTAGCGGGGGTATGGACAGATACGCAGTATTTT,CASKALAGVWTDTQYF
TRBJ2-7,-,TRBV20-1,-,TGCAGCGTTACCCGGGGGCGGAACGAGCAGTACTTC,CSVTRGRNEQYF
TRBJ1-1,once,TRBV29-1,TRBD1,TGCAGCGTTCTGGGACAGGGGGGGGCTGAAGCTTTCTTT,CSVLGQGGAEAFF
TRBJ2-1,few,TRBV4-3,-,TGCGCCAGCAGCCAAGATATGTTCTCCTACAATGAGCAGTTCTTC,CASSQDMFSYNEQFF
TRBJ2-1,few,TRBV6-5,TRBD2,TGTGCCAGCAGTTCACGGGAGGGCTCCTACAATGAGCAGTTCTTC,CASSSREGSYNEQFF
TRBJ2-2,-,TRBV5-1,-,TGCGCCAGCACGGAGGGAGGATGGGACACCGGGGAGCTGTTTTTT,CASTEGGWDTGELFF
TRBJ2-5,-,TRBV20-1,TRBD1,TGCAGTGCTGATCCGACAGGGCAAGGAGAGACCCAGTACTTC,CSADPTGQGETQYF
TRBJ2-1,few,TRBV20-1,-,TGCAGTGCAGAGACTAGGGACTACAATGAGCAGTTCTTC,CSAETRDYNEQFF
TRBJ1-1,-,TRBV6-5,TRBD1,TGTGCCAGCAGTTACTCGTGGACAGGGGGTAGCACTGAAGCTTTCTTT,CASSYSWTGGSTEAFF
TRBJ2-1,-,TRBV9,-,TGTGCCAGCAGCACCCCGACTGGATCCTACAATGAGCAGTTCTTC,CASSTPTGSYNEQFF
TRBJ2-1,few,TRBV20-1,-,TGCAGTGCTAGAGGGGAGGTTACCTTCGCCAATGAGCAGTTCTTC,CSARGEVTFANEQFF
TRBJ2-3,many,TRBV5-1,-,TGCGCCAGCTTCACGAGGGAGACAGATACGCAGTATTTT,CASFTRETDTQYF